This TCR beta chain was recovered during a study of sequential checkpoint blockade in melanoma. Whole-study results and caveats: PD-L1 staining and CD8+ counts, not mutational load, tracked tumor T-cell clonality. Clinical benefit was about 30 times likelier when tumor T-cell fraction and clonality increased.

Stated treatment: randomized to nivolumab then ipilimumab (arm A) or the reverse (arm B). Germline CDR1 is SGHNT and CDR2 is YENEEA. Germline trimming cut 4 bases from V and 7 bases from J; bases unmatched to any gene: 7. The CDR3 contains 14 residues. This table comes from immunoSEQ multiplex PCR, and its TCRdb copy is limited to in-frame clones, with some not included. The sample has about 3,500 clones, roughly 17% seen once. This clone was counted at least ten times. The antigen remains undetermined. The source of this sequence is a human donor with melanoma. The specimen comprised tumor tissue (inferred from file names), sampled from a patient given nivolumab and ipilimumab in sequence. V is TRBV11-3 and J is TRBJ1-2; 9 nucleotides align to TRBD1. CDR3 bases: TGTGCCAGCAGCTCCGGGACAGGGTTAAGTGGCTACACCTTC. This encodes CASSSGTGLSGYTF.